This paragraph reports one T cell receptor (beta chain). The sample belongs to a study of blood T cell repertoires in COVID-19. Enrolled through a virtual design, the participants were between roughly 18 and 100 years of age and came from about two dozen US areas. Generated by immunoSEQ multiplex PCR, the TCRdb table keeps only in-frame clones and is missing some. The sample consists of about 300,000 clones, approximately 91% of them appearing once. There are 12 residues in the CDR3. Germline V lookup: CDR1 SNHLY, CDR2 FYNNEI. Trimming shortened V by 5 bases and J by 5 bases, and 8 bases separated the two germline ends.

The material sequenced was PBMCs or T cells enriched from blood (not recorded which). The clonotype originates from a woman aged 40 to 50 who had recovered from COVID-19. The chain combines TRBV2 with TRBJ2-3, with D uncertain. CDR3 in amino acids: CASSWAGDTQYF. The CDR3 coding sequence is TGTGCCAGCAGTTGGGCAGGAGATACGCAGTATTTT.